Listed here is a single TCR beta chain. Antigen unknown. Expressed TCRB transcripts were sequenced because the isolated RNA had all been reverse transcribed beforehand. Clones were sequenced by immunoSEQ multiplex PCR, and TCRdb holds only the in-frame ones, with some missing. The top ten hold around 0.029% of the sample, which has 200,000 to 300,000 clones, about a fifth seen once. The sample belongs to a study of beta chain features in type 1 diabetes. Findings and limits, study-wide: Highly expressing activated T cells could be over-counted with a cDNA template. All four CD4+ subsets from Type 1 diabetes patients carried moderately but significantly shorter TCRB CDR3s.

CDR1 and CDR2 (germline): SQVTM, ANQGSEA. The ends were cut back, 3 bases at V and 11 bases at J, with 22 bases in the middle. The CDR3 loop spans 14 amino acids. The sequence was collected from a woman in her forties with type 1 diabetes. The chain is built from TRBV29-1 and TRBJ1-1; no reliable D call. Sequenced material: naive CD4+ T cells from blood. The CDR3 loop is CSVETTGLVDPAFF. The CDR3 DNA sequence: TGCAGCGTTGAGACCACTGGACTTGTCGACCCGGCTTTCTTT.